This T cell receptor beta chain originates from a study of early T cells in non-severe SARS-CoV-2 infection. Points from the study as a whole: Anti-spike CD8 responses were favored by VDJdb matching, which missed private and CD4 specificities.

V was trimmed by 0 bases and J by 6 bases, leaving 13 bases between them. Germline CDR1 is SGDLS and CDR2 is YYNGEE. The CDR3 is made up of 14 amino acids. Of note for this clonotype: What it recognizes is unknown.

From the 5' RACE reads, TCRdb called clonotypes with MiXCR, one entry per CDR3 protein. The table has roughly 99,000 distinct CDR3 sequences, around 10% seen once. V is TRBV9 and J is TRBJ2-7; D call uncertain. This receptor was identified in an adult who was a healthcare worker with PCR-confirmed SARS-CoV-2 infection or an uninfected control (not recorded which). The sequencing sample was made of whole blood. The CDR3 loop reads CASSVGLQTLEQYF. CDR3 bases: TGTGCCAGCAGCGTAGGGCTCCAGACACTCGAGCAGTACTTC.